The 3 T cell receptor beta chains reported below all come from one sample, sequenced in a study of blood T cell repertoires in COVID-19. TCRdb's copy holds only in-frame clones and misses some; the assay was immunoSEQ multiplex PCR. The table includes some 290,000 clones, about nine tenths detected once. The sample was peripheral blood. Receptor source: a woman younger than 45 with COVID-19, enrolled during active disease.

J is TRBJ1-1 and V is TRBV7-9; possibly TRBD1 for D (5 bases). CDR1 and CDR2 (germline): SEHNR, FQNEAQ (reference sequence). This CDR3 is 13 amino acids long. V gave up 3 bases and J gave up 1 base, with 6 bases separating them. CDR3 sequence reads: CASSFRENTEAFF. CDR3 nucleotide sequence: TGTGCCAGCAGCTTCAGGGAGAACACTGAAGCTTTCTTT.

This chain joins TRBV7-9 and TRBJ2-1; D not certain. V lost 3 bases, J lost 8 bases, and 14 bases lay in between. Germline loops: CDR1 SEHNR, CDR2 FQNEAQ (reference sequence). This CDR3 is built from 14 residues. CDR3 nucleotide sequence: TGTGCCAGCAGCTTCGCAATTTTGGGCGATGAGCAGTTCTTC. Its translation: CASSFAILGDEQFF.

This clone occurred once. This CDR3 reads CASSAAGQGNEQYF. In DNA form, the CDR3 reads TGCGCCAGCAGTGCCGCGGGGCAGGGCAACGAGCAGTACTTC. The chain recombines TRBV10-1 with TRBJ2-7, with D perhaps TRBD2 (6 bases). Looked up from germline, CDR1 is WNHNN and CDR2 is SYGVQD (reference sequence). This CDR3 contains 14 residues. V lost 4 bases to trimming and J lost 5 bases, with 15 bases between them.